Described below is a single T cell receptor (beta chain) sequence and its context. This sample was included in a study of blood T cell repertoires in COVID-19. Looking at the study overall: Sites in the United States, Italy and Spain provided acute and convalescent COVID-19 samples.

Profiling relied on immunoSEQ multiplex PCR, and the TCRdb table lists in-frame clones only, not all of them. The sample lists around 70,000 clones; 84% were seen once. CDR1 and CDR2 from the germline V gene are SGDLS and YYNGEE. CDR3 length: 14 amino acids. Trimming took off 0 bases at V and 6 bases at J, with 11 bases between the two ends. Sequencing was done on a sample of peripheral blood. The sequence was collected from a man in his 70s with acute or convalescent COVID-19. The chain joins TRBV9 to TRBJ2-3; no firm D call. In DNA, the CDR3 is TGTGCCAGCAGCGTAGGGAGCTTCTGGGATACGCAGTATTTT. Translation: CASSVGSFWDTQYF.